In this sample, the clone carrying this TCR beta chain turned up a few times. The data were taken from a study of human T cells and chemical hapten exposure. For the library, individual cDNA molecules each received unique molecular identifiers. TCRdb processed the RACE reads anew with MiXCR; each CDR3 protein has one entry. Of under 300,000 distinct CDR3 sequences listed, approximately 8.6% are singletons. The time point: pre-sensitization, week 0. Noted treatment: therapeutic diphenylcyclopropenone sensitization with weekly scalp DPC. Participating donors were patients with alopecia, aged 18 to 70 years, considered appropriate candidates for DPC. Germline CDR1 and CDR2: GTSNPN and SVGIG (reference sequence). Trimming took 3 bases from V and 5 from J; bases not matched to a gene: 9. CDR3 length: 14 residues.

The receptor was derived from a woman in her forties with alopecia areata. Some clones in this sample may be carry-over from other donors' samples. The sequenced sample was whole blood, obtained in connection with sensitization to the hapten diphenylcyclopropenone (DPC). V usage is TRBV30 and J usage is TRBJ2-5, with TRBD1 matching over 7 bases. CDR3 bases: TGTGCCTGGAGCGCAACAGGGGTTCGGGAGACCCAGTACTTC. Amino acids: CAWSATGVRETQYF.